Listed here are 26 T cell receptor beta chains from one sample, sequenced in a study of cytomegalovirus exposure and HLA in healthy donors. PCR was performed using 60 Vbeta and 13 Jbeta primers. The assay was immunoSEQ multiplex PCR, and TCRdb's table has in-frame clones only and misses some. The sample comprises approximately 150,000 clones, roughly 85% of which are singletons, and roughly 1.3% rests with the top ten. Sample: PBMCs. These receptors were obtained from a woman aged 50 to 60 in good health and CMV-seronegative.

J is TRBJ1-5 and V is TRBV5-6; unclear D gene. Deletions cut 2 bases from V and 6 bases from J, with 6 bases between. Germline V lookup: CDR1 SGHDT, CDR2 YYEEEE. The CDR3 length is 12 residues. The DNA of the CDR3 is TGTGCCAGCAGCTTCGCGGGTCAGCCCCAGCATTTT. Translated, it gives CASSFAGQPQHF.

The genes are TRBV5-1 and TRBJ1-4; 9 bases are shared with TRBD1. V lost 0 bases to trimming and J lost 7 bases; unmatched junction nucleotides: 10. From germline, CDR1 is SGHRS and CDR2 YFSETQ. The CDR3 is 17 amino acids. The CDR3 protein is CASSLEVQGAGGEKLFF. The CDR3 coding sequence is TGCGCCAGCAGCTTGGAAGTACAGGGGGCGGGCGGTGAAAAACTGTTTTTT. Drawing the rest from reference TRBV5-1 and TRBJ1-4, the complete variable domain is KAGVTQTPRYLIKTRGQQVTLSCSPISGHRSVSWYQQTPGQGLQFLFEYFSETQRNKGNFPGRFSGRQFSNSRSEMNVSTLELGDSALYLCASSLEVQGAGGEKLFFGSGTQLSVL.

The chain joins TRBV19 to TRBJ1-2; 9 bases are a match to TRBD1. Trimming at V came to 4 bases and at J to 8 bases, leaving 17 bases not matched to a gene. Per germline, CDR1 LNHDA and CDR2 SQIVND (reference sequence). The CDR3 is 17 amino acids. The CDR3 loop is CASSTYLSGTGLRGYTF. CDR3 DNA: TGTGCCAGTAGTACTTATCTCTCCGGGACAGGGTTGAGGGGCTACACCTTC.

In DNA, the CDR3 is TGTGCCAGTAGTATCCAACAGGGGGCCGCAAATAATGAAAAACTGTTTTTT. It translates to CASSIQQGAANNEKLFF. V gene TRBV19 combines with J gene TRBJ1-4; 9 nucleotides line up with TRBD1. This CDR3 has 17 amino acids. Germline loops: CDR1 LNHDA, CDR2 SQIVND (reference sequence). The V gene end was trimmed by 3 bases and the J gene end by 4 bases; junction bases not matched to a gene: 9.

The chain combines TRBV28 with TRBJ2-1; perhaps TRBD2 as D (5 bases). The V end lost 7 bases, the J end lost 4 bases, and 14 bases lay between the germline ends. Germline lookup yields CDR1 MDHEN and CDR2 SYDVKM. The CDR3 length is 14 residues. Here the CDR3 reads CASNAAVEYNEQFF. CDR3 coding DNA: TGTGCCAGCAACGCAGCGGTGGAATACAATGAGCAGTTCTTC.

The V call is TRBV7-2, the J call TRBJ2-3, with D maybe TRBD2 (7 bases). There are 18 residues in the CDR3. The V gene lost 6 bases and the J gene lost 3 bases, with 25 bases spanning the gap. Germline V CDR1 and CDR2: SGHTA, FQGNSA. The CDR3 loop reads CASRRTPARGAATDTQYF. The CDR3 nucleotides read TGTGCCAGCAGAAGAACGCCGGCCCGGGGGGCCGCGACAGATACGCAGTATTTT.

The chain carries TRBV5-6 and TRBJ2-7; 10 bases are a match to TRBD1. There are 15 residues in the CDR3. Trimming cost V 5 bases and J 4 bases; bases outside gene matches: 9. Germline V CDR1 and CDR2: SGHDT, YYEEEE. The CDR3 spells CASSPPGQGSYEQYF. DNA of the CDR3: TGTGCCAGCAGTCCTCCGGGACAGGGGTCGTACGAGCAGTACTTC.

The V call is TRBV10-2, the J call TRBJ2-3; 10 positions match TRBD2. The V and J ends lost 6 bases and 4 bases, in that order; junction bases with no gene match: 10. The length of the CDR3 is 16 residues. Germline-derived CDR1 and CDR2 are WSHSY and SAAADI. The CDR3 here is CASRGGSGGYADTQYF. DNA for the CDR3: TGCGCCAGCAGGGGGGGTAGCGGGGGGTACGCAGATACGCAGTATTTT.

The CDR3 nucleotides read TGTGCCATCAACCCAGGGGGGTTGAACTATGGCTACACCTTC. Protein product: CAINPGGLNYGYTF. The gene calls are TRBV10-3 and TRBJ1-2, with 7 bases matching TRBD1. The V gene end was trimmed by 7 bases and the J gene end by 2 bases; junction bases not matched to a gene: 7. CDR3 length: 14 amino acids. The germline gives CDR1 ENHRY, CDR2 SYGVKD.

The chain links TRBV15 to TRBJ1-3; a weak D match, TRBD1 (5 bases). In germline, CDR1 is LNHNV, CDR2 YYDKDF (reference sequence). The CDR3 extends over 15 amino acids. The ends were cut back, 3 bases at V and 3 bases at J, with 12 bases in the middle. The CDR3 DNA is TGTGCCACCAGCAGCCTCGACAGTCGTGGAAACACCATATATTTT. Protein product: CATSSLDSRGNTIYF.

The CDR3: CASRQTGWDTEAFF. CDR3 nucleotides: TGTGCCAGCAGGCAGACAGGGTGGGACACTGAAGCTTTCTTT. The chain is built from TRBV7-9 and TRBJ1-1; the match to TRBD1 covers 7 bases. Per the germline V gene, CDR1 is SEHNR and CDR2 is FQNEAQ (reference sequence). J was trimmed by 3 bases and V by 6 bases; bases with no gene match: 7. The CDR3 has 14 residues.

Comments on this clone: Germline and junction disagree at one end, which may indicate a read error. This chain links TRBV7-7 with TRBJ2-7; 7 bases agree with TRBD2. In germline, CDR1 is SSHAT, CDR2 FNYEAQ (reference sequence). The CDR3 length is 15 residues. The CDR3 loop is CASSLSAGAGYEQYF. CDR3 coding DNA: TGTGCTAGCAGTTTATCGGCGGGAGCGGGTTACGAGCAGTACTTC.

The genes are TRBV28 and TRBJ1-5, with TRBD1 matching over 9 bases. This CDR3 spans 16 amino acids. J gave up 4 bases and V 4 bases, and 8 bases lay outside the gene matches. CDR1 and CDR2 from the germline V gene are MDHEN and SYDVKM. The chain's CDR3 is CASSSPLGQGNQPQHF. The CDR3 nucleotides read TGTGCCAGCAGTTCCCCCTTGGGACAGGGTAATCAGCCCCAGCATTTT.

The chain recombines TRBV27 with TRBJ1-6, with 7 bases that match TRBD1. The CDR3 has 16 amino acids. Trimming cost V 5 bases and J 7 bases; bases outside gene matches: 11. From germline, CDR1 is MNHEY and CDR2 SMNVEV (reference sequence). CDR3 protein: CASSPGTGVRNSPLHF. DNA for the CDR3: TGTGCCAGCAGTCCGGGAACAGGGGTGAGGAATTCACCCCTCCACTTT.

The chain combines TRBV4-3 with TRBJ2-7, with 7 bases aligning to TRBD2. This CDR3 comprises 16 residues. V lost 0 bases, J lost 7 bases, and 12 bases stayed unmatched. Germline V CDR1 and CDR2: LGHNA, YSLEER. The DNA of the CDR3 is TGCGCCAGCAGCCAAGACCCCACTAGCGTAGGCGGTGAGCAGTACTTC. Protein: CASSQDPTSVGGEQYF.

The chain uses TRBV5-4 and TRBJ2-3; perhaps TRBD2 as D (6 bases). CDR3 length equals 19 residues. CDR1 is SGHNT, CDR2 YYREEE, per germline (reference sequence). V was trimmed by 0 bases and J by 0 bases, leaving 20 bases between them. The CDR3 nucleotides are TGTGCCAGCAGCTTGGACTCCCCTCTAGCGAGCCCTAGCACAGATACGCAGTATTTT. It is translated as CASSLDSPLASPSTDTQYF.

This clone showed up just once. This chain links TRBV28 with TRBJ1-2; D not resolved. Germline lookup yields CDR1 MDHEN and CDR2 SYDVKM. V gave up 6 bases and J gave up 7 bases, with 12 bases separating them. The CDR3 is 12 residues long. DNA of the CDR3: TGTGCCAGCAGCCTCATCTCCGGTGGCTACACCTTC. Translation gives CASSLISGGYTF.

CDR3 in DNA: TGTGCCAGCAGCTGGGGACAGGGGGCGCGAGGCTACACCTTC. This encodes CASSWGQGARGYTF. V usage is TRBV5-6 and J usage is TRBJ1-2; 12 bases line up with TRBD1. The length of the CDR3 is 14 residues. The junction had 5 bases not matched to a gene; V was cut back by 3 bases and J by 8 bases. The germline V gene has CDR1 SGHDT and CDR2 YYEEEE. Full variable domain (outside the CDR3, taken from reference TRBV5-6 and TRBJ1-2): DAGVTQSPTHLIKTRGQQVTLRCSPKSGHDTVSWYQQALGQGPQFIFQYYEEEERQRGNFPDRFSGHQFPNYSSELNVNALLLGDSALYLCASSWGQGARGYTFGSGTRLTVV.

The rearrangement links TRBV4-1 to TRBJ2-3; 13 nucleotides line up with TRBD2. CDR1 and CDR2 from the germline V gene are MGHRA and YSYEKL. This CDR3 region has 16 residues. J lost 4 bases, V lost 5 bases, and 6 bases had no gene match. The DNA for the CDR3 is TGCGCCAGCAGCTTCGCCGGGACTAGCGGGGCAGATACGCAGTATTTT. This sequence encodes CASSFAGTSGADTQYF.

The genes are TRBV27 and TRBJ2-7, with a weak D call TRBD1 (6 bases). In germline, CDR1 is MNHEY, CDR2 SMNVEV (reference sequence). The CDR3 has 13 residues. The V end lost 5 bases, the J end lost 3 bases, and 11 bases lay between the germline ends. The CDR3 sequence: CASSVTGIYEQYF. DNA for the CDR3: TGTGCCAGCAGTGTAACAGGGATCTACGAGCAGTACTTC.

As for this clone: The sample has other DNA sequences that encode this CDR3 too. The chain's CDR3 is CASSVAGDSYNEQFF. The CDR3 bases are TGTGCCAGCAGCGTTGCGGGGGACTCCTACAATGAGCAGTTCTTC. The chain joins TRBV9 to TRBJ2-1; 7 bases are shared with TRBD2. The CDR3 length is 15 residues. V was clipped by 2 bases and J by 0 bases; unmatched bases: 2. Germline V gene data show CDR1 as SGDLS and CDR2 as YYNGEE.

The chain uses TRBV15 and TRBJ1-5; D is unclear. With 1 base removed from V and 6 bases from J, the gap between germline ends came to 4 bases. The CDR3 sequence is 12 residues long. Germline lookup yields CDR1 LNHNV and CDR2 YYDKDF (reference sequence). The chain's CDR3 is CATSRVAQPQHF. CDR3 in DNA: TGTGCCACCAGCAGAGTGGCTCAGCCCCAGCATTTT.

In this sample, this clone turned up once. The chain joins TRBV7-8 to TRBJ1-2, with 7 bases aligning to TRBD1. The CDR3 consists of 16 residues. CDR1 and CDR2 (germline): SGHVS, FQNEAQ. V trimming: 4 bases; J trimming: 6 bases; junction bases outside the gene matches: 14. The CDR3 region has the DNA TGTGCCAGCAGCTGGGGACAGCAGACGGGTGGCAATGGCTACACCTTC. It is translated as CASSWGQQTGGNGYTF.

This rearrangement joins TRBV28 to TRBJ1-4; D is possibly TRBD1 (5 bases). The CDR3 contains 18 residues. The V gene lost 1 base and the J gene lost 0 bases, with 15 bases spanning the gap. Germline V lookup: CDR1 MDHEN, CDR2 SYDVKM. The CDR3 here is CASSLLYRTMATNEKLFF. The CDR3, as DNA: TGTGCCAGCAGTTTATTGTACAGGACCATGGCAACTAATGAAAAACTGTTTTTT.

This chain connects TRBV10-3 to TRBJ1-2; TRBD1 is a possible D gene (5 bases). Germline CDR1 and CDR2: ENHRY and SYGVKD. The V gene lost 4 bases and the J gene lost 2 bases, with 14 bases spanning the gap. The CDR3 is 15 amino acids. The CDR3 here is CAISGQSLGNYGYTF. In nucleotides, the CDR3 is TGTGCCATCAGTGGACAGTCCCTAGGGAACTATGGCTACACCTTC.

This sequence joins TRBV4-1 and TRBJ1-2; the D gene is possibly TRBD1 (5 bases). The V and J ends lost 0 bases and 8 bases respectively, with 13 bases between them. This CDR3 has 14 residues. In germline, CDR1 is MGHRA, CDR2 YSYEKL. The CDR3 region is CASSQDPPGPGYTF. The DNA of the CDR3 is TGCGCCAGCAGCCAAGATCCCCCAGGGCCCGGCTACACCTTC.